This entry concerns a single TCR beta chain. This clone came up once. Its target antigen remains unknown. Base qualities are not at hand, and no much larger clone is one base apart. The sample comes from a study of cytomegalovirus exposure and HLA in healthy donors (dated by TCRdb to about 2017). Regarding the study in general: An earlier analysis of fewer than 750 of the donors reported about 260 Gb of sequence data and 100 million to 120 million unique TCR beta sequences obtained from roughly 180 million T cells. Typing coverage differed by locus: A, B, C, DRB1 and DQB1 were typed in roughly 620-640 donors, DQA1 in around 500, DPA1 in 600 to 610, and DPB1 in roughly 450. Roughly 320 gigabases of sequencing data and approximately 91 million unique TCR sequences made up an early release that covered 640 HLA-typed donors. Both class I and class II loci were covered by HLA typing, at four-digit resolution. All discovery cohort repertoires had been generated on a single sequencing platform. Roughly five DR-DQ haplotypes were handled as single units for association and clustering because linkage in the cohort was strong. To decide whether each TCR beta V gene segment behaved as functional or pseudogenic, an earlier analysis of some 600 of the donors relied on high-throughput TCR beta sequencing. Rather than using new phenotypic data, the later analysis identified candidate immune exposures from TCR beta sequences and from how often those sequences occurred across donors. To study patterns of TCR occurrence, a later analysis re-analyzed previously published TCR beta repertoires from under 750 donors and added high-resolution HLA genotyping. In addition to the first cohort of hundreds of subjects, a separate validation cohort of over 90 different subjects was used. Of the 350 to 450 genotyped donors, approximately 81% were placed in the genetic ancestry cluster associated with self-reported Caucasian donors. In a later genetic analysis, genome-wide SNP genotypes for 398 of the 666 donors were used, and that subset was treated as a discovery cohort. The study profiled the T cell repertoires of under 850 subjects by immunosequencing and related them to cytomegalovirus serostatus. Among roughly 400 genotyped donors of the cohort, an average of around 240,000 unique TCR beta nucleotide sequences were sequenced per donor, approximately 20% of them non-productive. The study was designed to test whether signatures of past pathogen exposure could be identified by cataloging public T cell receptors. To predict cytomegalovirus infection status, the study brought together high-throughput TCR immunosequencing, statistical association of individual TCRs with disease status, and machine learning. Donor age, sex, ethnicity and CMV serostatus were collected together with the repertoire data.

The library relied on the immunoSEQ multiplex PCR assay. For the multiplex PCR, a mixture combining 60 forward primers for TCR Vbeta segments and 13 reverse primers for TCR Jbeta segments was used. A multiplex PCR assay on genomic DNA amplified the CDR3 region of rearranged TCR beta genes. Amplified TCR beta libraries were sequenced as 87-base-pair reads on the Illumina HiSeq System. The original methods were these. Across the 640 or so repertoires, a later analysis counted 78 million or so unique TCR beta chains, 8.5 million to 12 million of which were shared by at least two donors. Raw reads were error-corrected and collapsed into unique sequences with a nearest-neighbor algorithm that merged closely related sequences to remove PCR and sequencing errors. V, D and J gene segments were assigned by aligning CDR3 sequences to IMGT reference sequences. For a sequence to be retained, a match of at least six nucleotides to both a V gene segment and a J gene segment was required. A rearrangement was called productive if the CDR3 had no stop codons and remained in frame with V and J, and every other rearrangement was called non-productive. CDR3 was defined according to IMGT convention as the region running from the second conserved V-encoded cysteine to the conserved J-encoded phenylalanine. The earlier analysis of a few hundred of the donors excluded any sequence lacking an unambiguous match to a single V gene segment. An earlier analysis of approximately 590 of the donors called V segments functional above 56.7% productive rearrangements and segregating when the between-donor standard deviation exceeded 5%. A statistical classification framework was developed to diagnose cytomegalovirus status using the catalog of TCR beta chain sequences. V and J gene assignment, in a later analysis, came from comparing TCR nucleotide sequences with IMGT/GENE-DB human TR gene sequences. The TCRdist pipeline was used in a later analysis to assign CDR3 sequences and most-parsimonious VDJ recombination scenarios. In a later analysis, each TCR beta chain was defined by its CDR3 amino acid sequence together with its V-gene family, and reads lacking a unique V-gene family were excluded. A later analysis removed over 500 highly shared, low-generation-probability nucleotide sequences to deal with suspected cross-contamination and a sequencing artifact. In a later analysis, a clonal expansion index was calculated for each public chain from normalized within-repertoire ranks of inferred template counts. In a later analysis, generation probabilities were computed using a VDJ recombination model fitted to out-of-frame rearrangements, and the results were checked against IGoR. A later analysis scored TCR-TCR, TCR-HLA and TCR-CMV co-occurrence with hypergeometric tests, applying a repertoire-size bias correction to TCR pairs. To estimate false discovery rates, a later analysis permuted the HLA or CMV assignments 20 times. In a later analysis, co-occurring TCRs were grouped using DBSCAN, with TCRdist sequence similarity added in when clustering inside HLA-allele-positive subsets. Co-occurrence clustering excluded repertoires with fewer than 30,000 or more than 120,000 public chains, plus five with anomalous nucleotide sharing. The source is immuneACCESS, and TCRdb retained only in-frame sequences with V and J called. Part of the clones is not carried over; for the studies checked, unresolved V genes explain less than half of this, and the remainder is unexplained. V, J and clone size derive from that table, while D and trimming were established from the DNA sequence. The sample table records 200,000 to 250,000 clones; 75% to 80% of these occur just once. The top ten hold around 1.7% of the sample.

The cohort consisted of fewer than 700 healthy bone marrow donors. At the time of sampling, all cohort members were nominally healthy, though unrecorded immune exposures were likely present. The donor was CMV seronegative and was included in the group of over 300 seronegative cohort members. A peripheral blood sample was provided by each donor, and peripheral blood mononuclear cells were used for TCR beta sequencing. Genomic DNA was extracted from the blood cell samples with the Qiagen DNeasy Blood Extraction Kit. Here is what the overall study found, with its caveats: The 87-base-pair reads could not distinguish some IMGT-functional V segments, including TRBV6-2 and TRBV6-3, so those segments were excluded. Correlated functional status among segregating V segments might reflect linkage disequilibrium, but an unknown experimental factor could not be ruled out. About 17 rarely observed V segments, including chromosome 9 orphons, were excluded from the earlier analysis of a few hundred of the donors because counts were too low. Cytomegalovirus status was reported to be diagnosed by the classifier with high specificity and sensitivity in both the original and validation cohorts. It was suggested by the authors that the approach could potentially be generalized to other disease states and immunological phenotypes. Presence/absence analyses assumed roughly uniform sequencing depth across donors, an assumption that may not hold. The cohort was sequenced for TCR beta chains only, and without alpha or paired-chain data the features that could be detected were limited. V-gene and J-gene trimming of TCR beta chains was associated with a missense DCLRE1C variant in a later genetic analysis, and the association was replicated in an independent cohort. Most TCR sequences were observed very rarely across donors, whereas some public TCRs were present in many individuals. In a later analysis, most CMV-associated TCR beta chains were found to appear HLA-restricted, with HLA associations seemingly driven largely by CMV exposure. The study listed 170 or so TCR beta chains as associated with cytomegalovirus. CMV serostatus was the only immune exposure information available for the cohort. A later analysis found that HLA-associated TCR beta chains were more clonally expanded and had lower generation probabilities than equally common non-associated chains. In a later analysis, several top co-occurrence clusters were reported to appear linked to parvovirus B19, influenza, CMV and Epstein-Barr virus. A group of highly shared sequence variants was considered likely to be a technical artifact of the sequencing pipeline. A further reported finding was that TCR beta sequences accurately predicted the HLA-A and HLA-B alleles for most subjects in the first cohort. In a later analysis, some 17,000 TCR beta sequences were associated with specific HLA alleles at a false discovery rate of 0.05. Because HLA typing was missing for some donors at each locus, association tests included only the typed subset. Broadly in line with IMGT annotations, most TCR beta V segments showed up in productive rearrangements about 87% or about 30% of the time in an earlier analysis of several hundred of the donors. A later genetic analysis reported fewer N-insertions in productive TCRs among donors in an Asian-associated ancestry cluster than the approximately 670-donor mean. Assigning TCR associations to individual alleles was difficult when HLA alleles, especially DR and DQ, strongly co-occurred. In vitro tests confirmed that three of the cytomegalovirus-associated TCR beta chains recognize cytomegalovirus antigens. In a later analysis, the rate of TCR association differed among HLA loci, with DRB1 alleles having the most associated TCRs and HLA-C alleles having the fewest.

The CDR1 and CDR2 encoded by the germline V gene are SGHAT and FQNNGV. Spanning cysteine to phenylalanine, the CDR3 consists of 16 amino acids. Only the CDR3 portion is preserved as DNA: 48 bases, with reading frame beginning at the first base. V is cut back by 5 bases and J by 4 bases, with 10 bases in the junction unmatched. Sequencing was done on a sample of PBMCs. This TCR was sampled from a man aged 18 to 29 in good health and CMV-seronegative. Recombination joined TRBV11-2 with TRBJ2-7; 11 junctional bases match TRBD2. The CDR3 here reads CASSGGLAGGLYEQYF. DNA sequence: TGTGCCAGCAGCGGGGGCCTAGCGGGGGGTTTGTACGAGCAGTACTTC.